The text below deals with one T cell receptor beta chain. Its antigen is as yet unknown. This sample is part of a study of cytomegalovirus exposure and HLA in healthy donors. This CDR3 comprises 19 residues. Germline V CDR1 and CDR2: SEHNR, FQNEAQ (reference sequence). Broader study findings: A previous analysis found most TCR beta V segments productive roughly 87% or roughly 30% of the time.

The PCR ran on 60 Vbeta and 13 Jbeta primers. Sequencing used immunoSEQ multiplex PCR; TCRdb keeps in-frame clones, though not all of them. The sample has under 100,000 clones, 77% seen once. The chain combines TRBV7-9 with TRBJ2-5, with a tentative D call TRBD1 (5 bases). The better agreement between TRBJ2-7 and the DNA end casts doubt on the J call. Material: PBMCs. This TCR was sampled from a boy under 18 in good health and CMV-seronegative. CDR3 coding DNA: TGTGCCAGCAGCTCCCCGGAAAGTGGGGCGCTGGGTGGGGATTCCGAGCAGTACTTC. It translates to CASSSPESGALGGDSEQYF.